Included here is one TCR beta chain sequence, with context. Its antigen is unknown. The source of the sample is a study of cytomegalovirus exposure and HLA in healthy donors. The wider study: The roughly 700 first-cohort repertoires shared a platform with the 130 or so validation repertoires, as reported in a later analysis. Study findings and constraints: High sensitivity and specificity were reportedly achieved when the classifier diagnosed cytomegalovirus status. In the 90 to 150 validation repertoires, just under 95% of cluster scores exceeded 0, per a later analysis.

Using immunoSEQ multiplex PCR, the repertoire was profiled, and TCRdb retains in-frame clones only, with some absent. Of 100,000 to 150,000 clones listed, roughly 89% are singletons. Specimen: PBMCs. This TCR came from a woman aged 18-29 years in good health and CMV-seronegative.

CDR3 sequence: CASATRWEREETQYF. Written as DNA, the CDR3 is TGTGCCAGCGCCACTCGGTGGGAGAGAGAAGAGACCCAGTACTTC. V is TRBV11-3 and J is TRBJ2-5, with D possibly matching TRBD2 (5 bases). Deletions cut 8 bases from V and 3 bases from J, with 19 bases between. The CDR3 has 15 residues. Germline V CDR1 and CDR2: SGHNT, YENEEA.